What follows are 11 T cell receptor beta chains derived from one specimen sequenced in a study of regulatory T cells in long-lasting Graves disease. Investigators prepared the TCR beta libraries by applying iRepertoire HTBI primers and Arm-PCR of CDR3 regions. TCRdb called the multiplex PCR reads again in MiXCR, with one record for every CDR3 protein. The sample gives about 440,000 distinct CDR3 sequences, about 16% of which show up once; 15% to 20% is in the top ten. The time point denotes: newly diagnosed GD, antithyroid drugs for less than 3 months. With RNA extracted from PBMCs as input, the TCR library was made. This same sample was also part of a study on T cells in Graves' hyperthyroidism and ophthalmopathy.

Sequenced material: peripheral blood mononuclear cells (PBMCs), taken at new diagnosis, from a patient treated with antithyroid drugs. Receptors originate from a woman in her twenties or thirties with Graves disease.

CDR3 region: CASSGYSGRAKNIQYF. The CDR3 nucleotides are TGCGCCAGCAGCGGCTATAGCGGGAGAGCCAAAAACATTCAGTACTTC. V is TRBV4-1 and J is TRBJ2-4, with 9 bases lining up with TRBD2. V lost 5 bases to trimming and J lost 0 bases; unmatched junction nucleotides: 5. The CDR3 is 16 amino acids. Germline lookup yields CDR1 MGHRA and CDR2 YSYEKL.

This clonotype was observed a handful of times. The chain employs TRBV28 and TRBJ2-7, with D possibly being TRBD2 (7 bases). The CDR3 covers 15 residues. Germline V lookup: CDR1 MDHEN, CDR2 SYDVKM. V was pared by 5 bases and J by 2 bases, with 16 bases between. DNA for the CDR3: TGTGCCAGCAGTAGGGGGTTACTAGCGACCTACGAGCAGTACTTC. Encoded protein: CASSRGLLATYEQYF.

This clonotype was picked up a small number of times. The chain couples TRBV4-1 to TRBJ2-3; D is uncertain. Trimming took off 2 bases at V and 0 bases at J, with 3 bases between the two ends. Germline V gene sequence: CDR1 MGHRA, CDR2 YSYEKL. The CDR3 totals 13 residues. CDR3 loop: CASSQYSTDTQYF. In nucleotides, the CDR3 is TGCGCCAGCAGCCAATATAGCACAGATACGCAGTATTTT.

This clonotype was seen ten or more times. The gene calls are TRBV7-9 and TRBJ2-3; TRBD1 or TRBD2 may be the D gene (7 bases each). This CDR3 spans 17 amino acids. V lost 5 bases and J 2 bases, leaving 20 bases between the germline ends. Per the germline V gene, CDR1 is SEHNR and CDR2 is FQNEAQ (reference sequence). The CDR3: CASSDRAGDSYTDTQYF. CDR3 coding DNA: TGTGCCAGCAGCGACCGGGCGGGGGACAGCTACACAGATACGCAGTATTTT.

This clonotype was seen repeatedly, ten times or more. The rearrangement uses TRBV4-1 and TRBJ1-1; no definite D call. Per germline, CDR1 MGHRA and CDR2 YSYEKL. The CDR3 consists of 14 residues. The ends were cut back, 1 base at V and 1 base at J, with 7 bases in the middle. The CDR3 here is CASSQVSRNTEAFF. CDR3 DNA sequence: TGCGCCAGCAGCCAAGTTAGCAGGAACACTGAAGCTTTCTTT.

This clonotype was detected many times. This sequence joins TRBV6-2 or TRBV6-3 and TRBJ1-1; D is unclear. CDR1 MNHEY and CDR2 SVGEGT come from the germline V gene. The CDR3 contains 17 residues. Trimming pared 4 bases from V and 1 base from J, leaving 19 bases between. This CDR3 reads CASSCSTFSSRNTEAFF. Here the CDR3 DNA reads TGTGCCAGCAGTTGCTCGACCTTCAGCTCACGGAACACTGAAGCTTTCTTT.

This clonotype has a count of ten or more. The V and J genes are TRBV30 and TRBJ2-5, with TRBD1 as a possible D gene (6 bases). This CDR3 has 18 amino acids. Looked up from germline, CDR1 is GTSNPN and CDR2 is SVGIG (reference sequence). V was trimmed by 5 bases and J by 7 bases, leaving 32 bases between them. The CDR3 bases are TGTGCCTGGCTTGGTAGGCAGGGGCGAGTCGGTGCCAGTGGGACCCAGTACTTC. Translation: CAWLGRQGRVGASGTQYF.

This clonotype was observed a handful of times. V usage is TRBV4-1 and J usage is TRBJ2-7; D may be TRBD2 (5 bases). The V end was cut by 1 base, the J end by 2 bases, with 18 bases between. From germline, CDR1 is MGHRA and CDR2 YSYEKL. The CDR3 runs 17 residues. The chain's CDR3 is CASSQGGNPGGPYEQYF. The CDR3 DNA sequence: TGCGCCAGCAGCCAAGGGGGAAATCCTGGCGGGCCCTACGAGCAGTACTTC.

This clonotype was seen ten or more times. CDR3 nucleotide sequence: TGCGCCAGCAGCTTGGTGTCTGGGGAAGAGACCCAGTACTTC. Residues: CASSLVSGEETQYF. The rearrangement links TRBV5-1 to TRBJ2-5; D remains unclear. This CDR3 has 14 residues. Germline V gene lookup returns CDR1 SGHRS and CDR2 YFSETQ. Trimming removed 0 bases from V and 3 bases from J, with 9 bases in between.

This clonotype was seen ten or more times. The rearrangement uses TRBV20-1 and TRBJ2-1; 10 bases agree with TRBD2. CDR3 length equals 16 residues. Germline V lookup: CDR1 DFQATT, CDR2 SNEGSKA (reference sequence). Trimming removed 4 bases from V and 7 bases from J; junction bases left unmatched: 13. The CDR3 coding sequence is TGCAGTGCTACCGGGGCTAGCGGGAGATTTGGAAATGAGCAGTTCTTC. It translates to CSATGASGRFGNEQFF.

A word on this clonotype: This may stem from a read error, because a much larger clone lies one nucleotide away. The chain carries TRBV10-3 and TRBJ2-1; D gene unclear. Trimming took off 2 bases at V and 13 bases at J, with 9 bases between the two ends. The CDR3 is made up of 11 amino acids. Germline CDR1 is ENHRY and CDR2 is SYGVKD. This CDR3 is CAISEAETQFF. The CDR3 bases are TGTGCCATCAGTGAGGCGGAGACCCAGTTCTTC.